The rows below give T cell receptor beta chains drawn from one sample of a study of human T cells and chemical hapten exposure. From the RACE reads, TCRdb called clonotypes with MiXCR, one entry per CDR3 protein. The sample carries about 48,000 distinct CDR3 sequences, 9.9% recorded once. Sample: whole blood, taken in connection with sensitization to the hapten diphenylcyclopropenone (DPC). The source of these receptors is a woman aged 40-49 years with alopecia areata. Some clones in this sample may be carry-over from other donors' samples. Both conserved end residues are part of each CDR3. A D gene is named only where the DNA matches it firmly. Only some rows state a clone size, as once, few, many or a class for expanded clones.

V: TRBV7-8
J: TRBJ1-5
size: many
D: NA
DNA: TGTGCCAGCAGCCCCCTGGGAGGGAATAGCAATCAGCCCCAGCATTTT
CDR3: CASSPLGGNSNQPQHF

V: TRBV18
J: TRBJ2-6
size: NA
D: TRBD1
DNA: TGTGCCAGCTCACCACTAACAATGGGACAGGGGAGCTCTGGGGCCAACGTCCTGACTTTC
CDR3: CASSPLTMGQGSSGANVLTF

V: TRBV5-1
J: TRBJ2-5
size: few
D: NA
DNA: TGCGCCAGCAGCCCAGGACCCACAGAGACCCAGTACTTC
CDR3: CASSPGPTETQYF

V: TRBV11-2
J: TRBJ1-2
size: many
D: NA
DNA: TGTGCCAGCAGCCCAACTGACAGCAATGGCTACACCTTC
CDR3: CASSPTDSNGYTF

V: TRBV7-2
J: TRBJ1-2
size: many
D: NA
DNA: TGTGCCAGCAGCTCTACGGGGGGCCGTTATGGCTACACCTTC
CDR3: CASSSTGGRYGYTF

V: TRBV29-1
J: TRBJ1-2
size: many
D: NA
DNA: TGCAGCGTTGTTGCGGAAAGACTCGATGGCTACACCTTC
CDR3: CSVVAERLDGYTF

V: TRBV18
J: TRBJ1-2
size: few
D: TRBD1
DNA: TGTGCCAGCTCACCTCGGACAGGGATCTACGTCTACACCTTC
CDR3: CASSPRTGIYVYTF

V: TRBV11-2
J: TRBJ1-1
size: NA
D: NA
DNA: TGTGCCAGCAGCTTGGCAGGGGCCACGAACACTGAAGCTTTCTTT
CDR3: CASSLAGATNTEAFF

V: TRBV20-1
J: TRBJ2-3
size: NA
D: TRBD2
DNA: TGCAGTGCTAGTCCTAGCGGGGTTGCGCAGTATTTT
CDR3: CSASPSGVAQYF

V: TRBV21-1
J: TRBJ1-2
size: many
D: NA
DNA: TGTGCCAGCAGCTGCAGATCGTCTAACTATGGCTACACCTTC
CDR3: CASSCRSSNYGYTF

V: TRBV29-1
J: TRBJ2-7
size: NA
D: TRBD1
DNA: TGCAGCGTTCGGAATATGGGACAGGGGGCGCGGTACGAGCAGTACTTC
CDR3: CSVRNMGQGARYEQYF

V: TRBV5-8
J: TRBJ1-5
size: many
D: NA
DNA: TGTGCCAGCAGCTTGAGTCAGCCCCAGCATTTT
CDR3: CASSLSQPQHF

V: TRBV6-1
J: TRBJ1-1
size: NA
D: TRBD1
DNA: TGTGCCAGCAGTATGGACAGGGGCGGGTACACTGAAGCTTTCTTT
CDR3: CASSMDRGGYTEAFF

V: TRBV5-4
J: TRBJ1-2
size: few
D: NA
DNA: TGTGCCAGCAGCCCCCGCGGGGACTATGGCTACACCTTC
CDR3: CASSPRGDYGYTF

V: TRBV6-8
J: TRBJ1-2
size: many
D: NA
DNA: TGTGCCAGCACCGACAAAACAGATGGCTACACCTTC
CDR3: CASTDKTDGYTF

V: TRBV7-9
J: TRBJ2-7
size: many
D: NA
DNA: TGTGCCAGCGGAACTTCAGAAAAACCCGAGCAGTACTTC
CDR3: CASGTSEKPEQYF

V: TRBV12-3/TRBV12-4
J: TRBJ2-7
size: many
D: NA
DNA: TGTGCCAGCAGATACAGGGAAAGCAACGAGCAGTACTTC
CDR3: CASRYRESNEQYF

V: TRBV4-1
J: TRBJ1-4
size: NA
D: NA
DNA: TGCGCCAGCAGCCAAGAAGGGGACAACAATGAAAAACTGTTTTTT
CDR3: CASSQEGDNNEKLFF

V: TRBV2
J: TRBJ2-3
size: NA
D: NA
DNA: TGTGCCAGCAGTAGCGGGTCCAGGGCGGCAGATACGCAGTATTTT
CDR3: CASSSGSRAADTQYF

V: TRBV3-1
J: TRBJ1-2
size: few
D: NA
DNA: TGTGCCAGCAGCCAGATTCAAAGTGGCTACACCTTC
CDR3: CASSQIQSGYTF

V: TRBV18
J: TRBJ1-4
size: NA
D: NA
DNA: TGTGCCAGCTCACCTTCGGTACAGGAGAATGAAAAACTGTTTTTT
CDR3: CASSPSVQENEKLFF

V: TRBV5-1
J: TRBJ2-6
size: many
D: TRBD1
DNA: TGCGCCAGCAGCCCTAGACAGGGTGGGGCCAACGTCCTGACTTTC
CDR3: CASSPRQGGANVLTF

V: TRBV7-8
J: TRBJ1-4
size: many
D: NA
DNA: TGTGCCAGCAGCTTAAATACGGAGGGTGAAAAACTGTTTTTT
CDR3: CASSLNTEGEKLFF

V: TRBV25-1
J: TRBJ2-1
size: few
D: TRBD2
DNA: TGTGCCAGCAGTGAAAGCGGGGGTCGATACAATGAGCAGTTCTTC
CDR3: CASSESGGRYNEQFF

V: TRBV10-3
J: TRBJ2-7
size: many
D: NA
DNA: TGTGCCATCAGTGAAGGCAGGGCGGAAGAGCAGTACTTC
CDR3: CAISEGRAEEQYF

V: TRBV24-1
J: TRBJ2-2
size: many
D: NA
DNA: TGTGCCACCAGTGATTTTCTAGATACCGGGGAGCTGTTTTTT
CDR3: CATSDFLDTGELFF

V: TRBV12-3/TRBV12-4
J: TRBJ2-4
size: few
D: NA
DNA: TGTGCCAGCAGCGAACTGCCCCGCGTAAACATTCAGTACTTC
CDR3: CASSELPRVNIQYF

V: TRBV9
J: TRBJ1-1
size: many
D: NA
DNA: TGTGCCAGCAGCGTAGCTTCGGGTAGGGGAGAAGCTTTCTTT
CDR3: CASSVASGRGEAFF

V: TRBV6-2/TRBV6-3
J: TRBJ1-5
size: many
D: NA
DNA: TGTGCCAGCACCAACAGGGAAAATCAGCCCCAGCATTTT
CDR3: CASTNRENQPQHF

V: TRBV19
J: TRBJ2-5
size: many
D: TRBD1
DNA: TGTGCCAGTAGGAAAACTTTCACGACAGGGCCAGAGACCCAGTACTTC
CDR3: CASRKTFTTGPETQYF

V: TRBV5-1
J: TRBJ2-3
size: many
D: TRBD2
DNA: TGCGCCAGCAGCTTCTCTAGCGGGGGCACGGATACGCAGTATTTT
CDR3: CASSFSSGGTDTQYF

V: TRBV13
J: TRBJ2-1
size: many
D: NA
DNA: TGTGCCAGCAGCTTCCAGGGCCCCCAGGACAATGAGCAGTTCTTC
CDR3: CASSFQGPQDNEQFF

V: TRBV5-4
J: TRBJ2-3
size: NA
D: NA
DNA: TGTGCCAGCAGCCGGACAGTCACTAGCACAGATACGCAGTATTTT
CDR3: CASSRTVTSTDTQYF

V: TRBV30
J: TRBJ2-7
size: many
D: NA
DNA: TGTGCCTGGAGCTGGACCTCGCACGAGCAGTACTTC
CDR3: CAWSWTSHEQYF

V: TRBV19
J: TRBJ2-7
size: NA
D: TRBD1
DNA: TGTGCCAGTAGTGTTAGAACCGCCGGGACAGGGGGACAATCCTACGAGCAGTACTTC
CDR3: CASSVRTAGTGGQSYEQYF

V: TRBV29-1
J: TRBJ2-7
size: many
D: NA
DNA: TGCAGCGTCGCGGCGGGGCCCGAGCAGTACTTC
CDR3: CSVAAGPEQYF

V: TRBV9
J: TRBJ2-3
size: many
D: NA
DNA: TGTGCCAGCAGCGTATCGGGGTTCCTAGCGAAGGGAGATACGCAGTATTTT
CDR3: CASSVSGFLAKGDTQYF

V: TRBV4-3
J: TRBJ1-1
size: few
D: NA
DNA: TGCGCCAGCAGCCAAGAACCGGGGAACACTGAAGCTTTCTTT
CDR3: CASSQEPGNTEAFF

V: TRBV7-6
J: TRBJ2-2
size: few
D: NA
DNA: TGTGCCAGGGTGGACCGGGGGCCCGGGGAGCTGTTTTTT
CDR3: CARVDRGPGELFF

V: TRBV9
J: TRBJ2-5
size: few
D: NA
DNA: TGTGCCAGCAGCATGTCAGGGGTTCCAGGGTCCCAGTACTTC
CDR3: CASSMSGVPGSQYF

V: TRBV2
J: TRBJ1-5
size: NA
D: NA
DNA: TGTGCCAGCAGCCGGGGAGGGGGGAGTCAGCCCCAGCATTTT
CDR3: CASSRGGGSQPQHF

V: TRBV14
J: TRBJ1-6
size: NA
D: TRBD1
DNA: TGTGCCAGCAGCCAGGGACAGGGATATTCACCCCTCCACTTT
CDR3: CASSQGQGYSPLHF

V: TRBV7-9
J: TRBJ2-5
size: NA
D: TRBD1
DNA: TGTGCCAGCAGTGAAGGGGGCTCCCAAGAGACCCAGTACTTC
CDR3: CASSEGGSQETQYF

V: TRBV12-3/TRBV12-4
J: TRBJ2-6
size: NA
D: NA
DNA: TGTGCCAGCACAAGTGGGGTGGAAGGCGCTGGGGCCAACGTCCTGACTTTC
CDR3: CASTSGVEGAGANVLTF

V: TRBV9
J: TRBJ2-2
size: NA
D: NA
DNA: TGTGCCAGCAGCGTAGGGCAACAGAGCACCGGGGAGCTGTTTTTT
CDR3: CASSVGQQSTGELFF

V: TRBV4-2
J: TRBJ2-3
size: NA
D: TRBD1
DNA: TGTGCCAGCAGCAAGGGACAGGAAGCGACAGATACGCAGTATTTT
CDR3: CASSKGQEATDTQYF

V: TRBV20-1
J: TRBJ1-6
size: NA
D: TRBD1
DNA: TGCAGTGCTAGCCCCGGGACAGGTGTATCACCCCTCCACTTT
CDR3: CSASPGTGVSPLHF

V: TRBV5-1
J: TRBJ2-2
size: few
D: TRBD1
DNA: TGCGCCAGCAGCTCGGGACAGGGGAATTCCGGGGAGCTGTTTTTT
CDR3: CASSSGQGNSGELFF

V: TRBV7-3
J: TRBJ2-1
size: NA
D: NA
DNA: TGTGCCAGCAGCCCGGGACAATACAATGAGCAGTTCTTC
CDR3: CASSPGQYNEQFF

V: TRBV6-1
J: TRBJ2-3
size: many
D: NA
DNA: TGTGCCAGCAGTGCAGGACAGAGCCCGACAGATACGCAGTATTTT
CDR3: CASSAGQSPTDTQYF

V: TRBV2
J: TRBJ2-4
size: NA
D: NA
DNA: TGTGCCAGCAGTGGGGAGACAGGAGCCAAAAACATTCAGTACTTC
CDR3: CASSGETGAKNIQYF

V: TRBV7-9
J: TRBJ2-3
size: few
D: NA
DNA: TGTGCCAGCAGCCGAGGGCCATTCCTCACAGATACGCAGTATTTT
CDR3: CASSRGPFLTDTQYF

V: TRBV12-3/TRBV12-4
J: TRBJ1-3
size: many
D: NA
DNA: TGTGCCAGCAGTTTAGTCCTGGCATCTTCTGGAAACACCATATATTTT
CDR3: CASSLVLASSGNTIYF

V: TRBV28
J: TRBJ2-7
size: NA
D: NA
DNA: TGTGCCAGCAGTCCCATCGACAGTTACGAGCAGTACTTC
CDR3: CASSPIDSYEQYF

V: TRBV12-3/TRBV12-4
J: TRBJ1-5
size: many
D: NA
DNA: TGTGCCAGCAGTAGGTCCTCTAGCAATCAGCCCCAGCATTTT
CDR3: CASSRSSSNQPQHF

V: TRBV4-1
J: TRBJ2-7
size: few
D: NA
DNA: TGCGCCAGCAGCCAAGAGCCTGGACAGCTAGTTTACGAGCAGTACTTC
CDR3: CASSQEPGQLVYEQYF

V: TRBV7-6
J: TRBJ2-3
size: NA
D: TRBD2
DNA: TGTGCCAGCAGCTTCGGCGCCGTGATAGCGGGGGGCCCCACAGATACGCAGTATTTT
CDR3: CASSFGAVIAGGPTDTQYF